Each of the 7 T cell receptor beta chains below was sequenced from the same sample in a study of CD8 T cells in Susac syndrome. The authors reverse transcribed 0.5 to 1 ug RNA with random hexamers. TCRdb redid the calling of the immunoSEQ multiplex PCR reads with MiXCR, one entry per CDR3 protein. The data contain more than 150,000 distinct CDR3 sequences, 95% of them singletons. Specimen: CD8+ T cells from PBMCs. The receptors here all came from a human donor with Susac syndrome.

CDR3 protein: CASSLRQGARYGYTF. The CDR3 DNA sequence: TGTGCCAGCAGTCTCCGACAGGGGGCGCGTTATGGCTACACCTTC. The chain recombines TRBV12-3 or TRBV12-4 with TRBJ1-2; 10 positions agree with TRBD1. V shed 5 bases and J 5 bases; nucleotides not matched to a gene: 8. This CDR3 contains 15 residues.

The V call is TRBV24-1, the J call TRBJ2-1; D is possibly TRBD1 (7 bases). This CDR3 is built from 17 residues. Looked up from germline, CDR1 is KGHDR and CDR2 is SFDVKD. V was clipped by 3 bases and J by 3 bases, with 17 bases between them. The CDR3 region has the DNA TGTGCCACCAGTGATGACAGGGACTCCGCAGTCTACAATGAGCAGTTCTTC. The encoded protein is CATSDDRDSAVYNEQFF.

The chain combines TRBV6-2 or TRBV6-3 with TRBJ2-3; D is ambiguous. This CDR3 spans 14 amino acids. CDR1 and CDR2 (germline): MNHEY, SVGEGT. The V end was cut by 6 bases, the J end by 2 bases, with 12 bases between. The CDR3 nucleotides are TGTGCCAGCAGATATGAACTCCACACAGATACGCAGTATTTT. It is translated as CASRYELHTDTQYF.

The rearrangement uses TRBV18 and TRBJ2-4; TRBD1 aligns across 9 bases. CDR1 and CDR2 (germline): KGHSH, LQKENI. CDR3 size: 17 residues. Unmatched junction bases numbered 9, after V lost 2 bases and J lost 4 bases. CDR3 DNA: TGTGCCAGCTCACCATTGACAGGGGGAGTAGGAAAAAACATTCAGTACTTC. This sequence encodes CASSPLTGGVGKNIQYF.

The rearrangement joins TRBV25-1 to TRBJ1-5, with 12 bases identical to TRBD1. Germline trimming cut 4 bases from V and 6 bases from J; bases unmatched to any gene: 4. The CDR3 is 15 amino acids. Germline lookup yields CDR1 MGHDK and CDR2 SYGVNS. The CDR3 bases are TGTGCCAGCAGTGCGGGACAGGGGGCGAGTCAGCCCCAGCATTTT. Amino acid sequence: CASSAGQGASQPQHF.

The chain carries TRBV5-1 and TRBJ2-1; D is ambiguous. The CDR3 length is 14 residues. Looked up from germline, CDR1 is SGHRS and CDR2 is YFSETQ. V lost 1 base, J lost 4 bases, and 9 bases lay in between. CDR3 bases: TGCGCCAGCAGCTTGTGGGAAACGTACAATGAGCAGTTCTTC. As protein: CASSLWETYNEQFF.

The chain uses TRBV9 and TRBJ1-2; D remains ambiguous. The CDR3 has 12 amino acids. V dropped 2 bases and J dropped 4 bases, with 6 bases sitting between them. CDR1 is SGDLS and CDR2 is YYNGEE in the germline V gene. The CDR3 spells CASSVPSYGYTF. CDR3 in DNA: TGTGCCAGCAGCGTTCCCAGCTATGGCTACACCTTC.